Sequencing of this T cell receptor (beta chain) was carried out in a study of sequential checkpoint blockade in melanoma. Study-wide context: Arm A got nivolumab then ipilimumab; arm B the reverse, 1:1. Maintenance nivolumab came after either treatment sequence.

This sample's treatment: randomized to nivolumab then ipilimumab (arm A) or the reverse (arm B). Sorted cells were live CD3+CD8+, lacking CD19 and CD56, from PBMCs. Losses at the gene ends were 5 bases for V and 6 bases for J; bases not matched to a gene: 7. The CDR3 consists of 13 residues. Per the germline V gene, CDR1 is SEHNR and CDR2 is FQNEAQ (reference sequence). Produced via immunoSEQ multiplex PCR; TCRdb's table is partial and in-frame only. In the table there are 15,000 to 20,000 clones, more than 85% of which are singletons. The clonotype was recovered from a human donor with melanoma. Sample: CD8+ T cells sorted from blood (inferred from file names), taken from a patient given nivolumab and ipilimumab in sequence. The chain recombines TRBV7-9 with TRBJ2-7, with 7 bases fitting TRBD2. The chain's CDR3 is CASSPTTSPEQYF. CDR3 nucleotide sequence: TGTGCCAGCAGCCCTACGACTAGCCCCGAGCAGTACTTC.